Sequencing of this T cell receptor (beta chain) was carried out in a study of control samples from healthy donors and cancer patients. The assay was immunoSEQ multiplex PCR, and TCRdb's table has in-frame clones only and misses some. Of about 130,000 clones detected, roughly 94% appear once; the ten largest clones hold around 14%. The CDR3 length is 14 residues. The trim removed 5 bases at V and 2 bases at J, leaving 2 bases unmatched. The germline V gene encodes CDR1 SNHLY and CDR2 FYNNEI. This chain uses TRBV2 with TRBJ2-3; the match to TRBD1 covers 9 bases. Sequenced: PBMCs. The clonotype originates from a man in his 60s with colorectal cancer. The CDR3 reads CASSTGGDTDTQYF. In nucleotides, the CDR3 is TGTGCCAGCAGTACAGGGGGCGACACAGATACGCAGTATTTT.